This T cell receptor beta chain was documented in a study of T cells in Graves' hyperthyroidism and ophthalmopathy. As regards this clonotype: Antigen unknown.

Overall study results and limits: Among clonotypes expanded in thyroid above 0.001, most were also found in blood.

The TCR beta CDR3 regions underwent amplification using RNA transcripts as the source. Initially, a first-round RT-PCR of the TCR CDR3 employed the HTBI primer set. MiXCR, applied by TCRdb to the multiplex PCR reads, yields one record per CDR3 protein. The sample has more than 500,000 distinct CDR3 sequences, 16% seen once. In the ophthalmopathy cohort, Clinical Activity Score was at least 3, NOSPECS grade at least 4, and duration under 3 months. Based on clinical symptoms, serum thyroxine and TRAb, thyroid ultrasound and orbital computed tomography, diagnoses were reached. PBMCs were sourced from approximately 10 ml fresh peripheral blood. Losses at the gene ends were 5 bases for V and 5 bases for J; bases not matched to a gene: 9. Germline values: CDR1 DFQATT, CDR2 SNEGSKA (reference sequence). CDR3 length equals 14 residues.

Specimen: blood. This clonotype was obtained from a woman aged 25 to 39 with Graves' ophthalmopathy. The chain has TRBV20-1 and TRBJ2-5; 9 bases are a match to TRBD2. The CDR3 protein is CSAGGGRAVETQYF. CDR3 nucleotide sequence: TGCAGTGCTGGTGGCGGGAGGGCGGTGGAGACCCAGTACTTC.